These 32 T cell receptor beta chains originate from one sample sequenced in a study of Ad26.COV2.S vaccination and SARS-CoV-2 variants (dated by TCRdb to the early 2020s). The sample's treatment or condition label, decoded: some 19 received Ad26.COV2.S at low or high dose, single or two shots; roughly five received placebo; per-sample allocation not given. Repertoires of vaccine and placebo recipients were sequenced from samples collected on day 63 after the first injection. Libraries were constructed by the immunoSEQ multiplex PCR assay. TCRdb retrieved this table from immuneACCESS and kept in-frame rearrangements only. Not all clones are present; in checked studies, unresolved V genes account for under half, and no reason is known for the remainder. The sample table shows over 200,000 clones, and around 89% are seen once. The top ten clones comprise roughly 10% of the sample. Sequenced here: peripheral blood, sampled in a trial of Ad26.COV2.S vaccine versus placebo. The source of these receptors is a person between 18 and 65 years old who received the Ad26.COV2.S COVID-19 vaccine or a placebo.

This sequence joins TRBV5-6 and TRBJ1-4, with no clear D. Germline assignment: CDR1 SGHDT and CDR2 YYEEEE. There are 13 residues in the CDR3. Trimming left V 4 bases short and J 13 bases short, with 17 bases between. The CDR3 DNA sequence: TGTGCCAGCAGCCCGGGAGCATCCCGGGGACTGTTTTTT. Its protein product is CASSPGASRGLFF. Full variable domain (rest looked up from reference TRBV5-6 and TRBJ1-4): DAGVTQSPTHLIKTRGQQVTLRCSPKSGHDTVSWYQQALGQGPQFIFQYYEEEERQRGNFPDRFSGHQFPNYSSELNVNALLLGDSALYLCASSPGASRGLFFGSGTQLSVL.

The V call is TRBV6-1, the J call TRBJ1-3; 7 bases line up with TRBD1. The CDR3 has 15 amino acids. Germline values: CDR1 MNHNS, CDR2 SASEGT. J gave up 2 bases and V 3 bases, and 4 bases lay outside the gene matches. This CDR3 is CASSDATGTGNTIYF. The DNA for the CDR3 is TGTGCCAGCAGTGACGCGACAGGGACTGGAAACACCATATATTTT.

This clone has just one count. This CDR3 is CATSDSLAGVYNEQFF. The CDR3 DNA reads as TGTGCCACCAGTGATTCTCTCGCGGGAGTGTACAATGAGCAGTTCTTC. V is TRBV24-1 and J is TRBJ2-1; 7 positions match TRBD2. V lost 2 bases and J lost 4; bases outside the gene matches: 7. The germline CDR1 and CDR2 sequences are KGHDR and SFDVKD. This CDR3 is built from 16 residues.

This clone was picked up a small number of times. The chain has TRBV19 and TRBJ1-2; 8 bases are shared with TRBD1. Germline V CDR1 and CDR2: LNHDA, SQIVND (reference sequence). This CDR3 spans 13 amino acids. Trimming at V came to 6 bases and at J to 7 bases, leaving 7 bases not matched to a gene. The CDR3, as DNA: TGTGCCAGTAGGCTGACAGGGGTAGGTGGCTACACCTTC. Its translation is CASRLTGVGGYTF.

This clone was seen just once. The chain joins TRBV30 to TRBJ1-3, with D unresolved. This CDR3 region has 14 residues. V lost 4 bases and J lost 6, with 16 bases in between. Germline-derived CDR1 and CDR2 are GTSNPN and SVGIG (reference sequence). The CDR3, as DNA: TGTGCCTGGACTCACAGTGGGCGAGAAAACACCATATATTTT. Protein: CAWTHSGRENTIYF.

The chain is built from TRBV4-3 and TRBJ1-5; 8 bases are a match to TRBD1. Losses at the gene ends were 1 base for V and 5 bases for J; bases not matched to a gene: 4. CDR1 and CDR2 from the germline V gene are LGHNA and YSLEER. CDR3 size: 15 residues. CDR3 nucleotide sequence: TGCGCCAGCAGCCAAGCAGGGGGCGAGGATCAGCCCCAGCATTTT. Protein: CASSQAGGEDQPQHF.

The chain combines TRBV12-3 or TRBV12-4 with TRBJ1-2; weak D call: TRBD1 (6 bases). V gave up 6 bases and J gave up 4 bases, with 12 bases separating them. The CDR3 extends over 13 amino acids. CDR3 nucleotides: TGTGCCAGCAGCCCCCGGACAGTCTATGGCTACACCTTC. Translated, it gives CASSPRTVYGYTF.

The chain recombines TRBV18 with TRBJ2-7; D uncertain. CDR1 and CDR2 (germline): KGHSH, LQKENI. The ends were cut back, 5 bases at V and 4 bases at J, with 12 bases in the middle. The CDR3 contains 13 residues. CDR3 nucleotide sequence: TGTGCCAGCTCAACAATACGGATGTACGAGCAGTACTTC. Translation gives CASSTIRMYEQYF.

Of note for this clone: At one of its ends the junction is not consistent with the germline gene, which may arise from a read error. The CDR3 DNA reads as TGTGCTAGCAGCTTAGATAGGTTTGGCGGGGAGCTGTTTTTT. This gives the protein CASSLDRFGGELFF. V gene TRBV7-7 combines with J gene TRBJ2-2, with no clear D. The germline V gene has CDR1 SSHAT and CDR2 FNYEAQ (reference sequence). This CDR3 spans 14 amino acids. Full variable domain (rest looked up from reference TRBV7-7 and TRBJ2-2): GAGVSQSPRYKVTKRGQDVTLRCDPISSHATLYWYQQALGQGPEFLTYFNYEAQPDKSGLPSDRFSAERPEGSISTLTIQRTEQRDSAMYRCASSLDRFGGELFFGEGSRLTVL.

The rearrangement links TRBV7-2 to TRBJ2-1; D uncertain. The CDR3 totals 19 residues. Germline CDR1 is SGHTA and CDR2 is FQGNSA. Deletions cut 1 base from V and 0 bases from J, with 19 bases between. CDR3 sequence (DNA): TGTGCCAGCAGCTTAGTGAGTATCATCATGGGAAGCTCCTACAATGAGCAGTTCTTC. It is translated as CASSLVSIIMGSSYNEQFF.

CDR3 sequence reads: CASSYSDKASYEQYF. In DNA, the CDR3 is TGTGCCAGCAGTTACTCAGACAAGGCCTCCTACGAGCAGTACTTC. The chain is built from TRBV6-5 and TRBJ2-7; unclear D gene. Trimming took off 0 bases at V and 0 bases at J, with 9 bases between the two ends. The germline CDR1 and CDR2 sequences are MNHEY and SVGAGI. There are 15 residues in the CDR3.

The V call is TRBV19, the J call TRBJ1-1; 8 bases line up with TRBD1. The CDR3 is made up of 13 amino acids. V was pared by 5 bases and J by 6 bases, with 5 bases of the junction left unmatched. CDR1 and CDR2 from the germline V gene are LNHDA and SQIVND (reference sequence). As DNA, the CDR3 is TGTGCCAGTAGTTTGCAGGGGGCGGCTGAAGCTTTCTTT. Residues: CASSLQGAAEAFF.

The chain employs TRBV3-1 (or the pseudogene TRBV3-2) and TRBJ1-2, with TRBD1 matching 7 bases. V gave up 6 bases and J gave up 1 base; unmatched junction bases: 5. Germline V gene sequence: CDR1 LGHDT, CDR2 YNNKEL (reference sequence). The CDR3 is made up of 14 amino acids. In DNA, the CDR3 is TGTGCCAGCAGACCGGACAGGAGTAACTATGGCTACACCTTC. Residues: CASRPDRSNYGYTF.

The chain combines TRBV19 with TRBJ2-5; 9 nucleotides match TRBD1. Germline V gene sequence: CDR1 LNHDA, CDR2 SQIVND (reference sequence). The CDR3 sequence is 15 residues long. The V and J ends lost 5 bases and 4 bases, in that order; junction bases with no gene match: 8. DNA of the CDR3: TGTGCCAGTAGTTTTACCATACAGGGGGCAGAGACCCAGTACTTC. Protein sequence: CASSFTIQGAETQYF.

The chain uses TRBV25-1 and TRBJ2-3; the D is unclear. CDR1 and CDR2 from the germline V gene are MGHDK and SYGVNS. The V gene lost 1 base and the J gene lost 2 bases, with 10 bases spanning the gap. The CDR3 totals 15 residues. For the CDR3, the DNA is TGTGCCAGCAGTGAATCCGGAGTCGACACAGATACGCAGTATTTT. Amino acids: CASSESGVDTDTQYF.

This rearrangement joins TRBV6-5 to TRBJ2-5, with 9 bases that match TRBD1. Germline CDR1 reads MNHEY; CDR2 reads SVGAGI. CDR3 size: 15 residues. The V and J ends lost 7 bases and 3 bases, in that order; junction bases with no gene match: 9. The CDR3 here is CASILTGGGKETQYF. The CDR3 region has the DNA TGTGCCAGCATCCTGACAGGGGGAGGGAAAGAGACCCAGTACTTC.

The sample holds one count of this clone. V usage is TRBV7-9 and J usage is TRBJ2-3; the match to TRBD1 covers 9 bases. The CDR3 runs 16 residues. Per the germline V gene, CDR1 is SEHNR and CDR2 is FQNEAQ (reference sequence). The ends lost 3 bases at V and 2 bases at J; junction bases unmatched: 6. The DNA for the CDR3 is TGTGCCAGCAGCTTGGTAGGACAGGGGATCACAGATACGCAGTATTTT. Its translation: CASSLVGQGITDTQYF.

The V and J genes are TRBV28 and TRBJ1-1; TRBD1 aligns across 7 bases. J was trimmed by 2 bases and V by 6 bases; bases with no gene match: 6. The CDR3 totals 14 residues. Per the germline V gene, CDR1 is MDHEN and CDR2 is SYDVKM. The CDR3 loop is CASSRGQPNTEAFF. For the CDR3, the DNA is TGTGCCAGCAGCCGGGGACAGCCCAACACTGAAGCTTTCTTT.

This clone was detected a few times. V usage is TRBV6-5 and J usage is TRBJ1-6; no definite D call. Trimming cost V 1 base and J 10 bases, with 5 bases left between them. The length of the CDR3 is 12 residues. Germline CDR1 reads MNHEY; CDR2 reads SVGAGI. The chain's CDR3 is CASSYFQSPLHF. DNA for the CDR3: TGTGCCAGCAGTTACTTCCAATCACCCCTCCACTTT.

CDR3: CASSTGQGPYEQYF. Written as DNA, the CDR3 is TGTGCCAGCAGCACGGGACAGGGGCCCTACGAGCAGTACTTC. The J gene is TRBJ2-7, the V gene TRBV5-5, with 10 bases lining up with TRBD1. Germline V gene data show CDR1 as SGHKS and CDR2 as YYEKEE (reference sequence). V lost 4 bases, J lost 2 bases, and 3 bases stayed unmatched. CDR3 length: 14 residues.

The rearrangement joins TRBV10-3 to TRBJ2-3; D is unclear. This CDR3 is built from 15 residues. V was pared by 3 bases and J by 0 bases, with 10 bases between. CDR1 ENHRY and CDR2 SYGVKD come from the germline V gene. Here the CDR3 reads CAISESRPSTDTQYF. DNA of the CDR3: TGTGCCATCAGTGAATCTAGACCTAGCACAGATACGCAGTATTTT.

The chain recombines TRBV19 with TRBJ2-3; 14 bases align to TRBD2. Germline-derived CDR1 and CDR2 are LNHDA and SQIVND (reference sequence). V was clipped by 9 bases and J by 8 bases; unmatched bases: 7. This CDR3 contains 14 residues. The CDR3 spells CASRLAGGQGTQYF. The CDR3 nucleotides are TGTGCCAGCAGACTAGCGGGGGGGCAAGGTACGCAGTATTTT.

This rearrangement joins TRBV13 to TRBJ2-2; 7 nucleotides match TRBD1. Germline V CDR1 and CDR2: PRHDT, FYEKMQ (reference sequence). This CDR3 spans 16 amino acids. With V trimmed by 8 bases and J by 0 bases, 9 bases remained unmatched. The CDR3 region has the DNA TGTGCCAGCCGAGGGGGCGGAAGGACGAACACCGGGGAGCTGTTTTTT. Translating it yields CASRGGGRTNTGELFF.

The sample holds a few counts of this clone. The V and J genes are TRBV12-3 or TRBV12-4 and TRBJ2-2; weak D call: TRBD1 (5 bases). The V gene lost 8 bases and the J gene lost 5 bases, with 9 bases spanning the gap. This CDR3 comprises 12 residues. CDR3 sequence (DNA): TGTGCCAGCGGGGCAGGGACCGGGGAGCTGTTTTTT. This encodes CASGAGTGELFF.

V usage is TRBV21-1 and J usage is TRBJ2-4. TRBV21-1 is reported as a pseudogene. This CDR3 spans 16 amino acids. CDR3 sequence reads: CASTQGWQIAKNIQYF. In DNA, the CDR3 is TGTGCCAGCACCCAAGGTTGGCAGATAGCCAAAAACATTCAGTACTTC.

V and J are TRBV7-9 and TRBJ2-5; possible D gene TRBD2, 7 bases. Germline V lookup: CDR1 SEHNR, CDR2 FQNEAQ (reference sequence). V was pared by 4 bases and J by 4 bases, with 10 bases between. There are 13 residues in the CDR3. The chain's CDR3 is CASSWGGPETQYF. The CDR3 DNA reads TGTGCCAGCAGCTGGGGGGGCCCAGAGACCCAGTACTTC.

CDR3 loop: CASSYSGRDPNTEAFF. The CDR3 DNA reads TGTGCCAGCAGTTACTCTGGGCGGGACCCGAACACTGAAGCTTTCTTT. The chain recombines TRBV6-5 with TRBJ1-1; TRBD1 might be the D (5 bases). V was shortened by 0 bases and J by 1 base, with 12 bases between the two germline ends. CDR1 MNHEY and CDR2 SVGAGI come from the germline V gene. The CDR3 has 16 residues.

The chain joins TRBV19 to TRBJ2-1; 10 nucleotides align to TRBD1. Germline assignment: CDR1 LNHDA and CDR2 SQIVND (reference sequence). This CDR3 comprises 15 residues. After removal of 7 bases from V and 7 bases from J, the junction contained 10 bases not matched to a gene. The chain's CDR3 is CASTHQPGQGNEQFF. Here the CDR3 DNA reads TGTGCCAGTACTCACCAACCGGGACAGGGGAATGAGCAGTTCTTC.

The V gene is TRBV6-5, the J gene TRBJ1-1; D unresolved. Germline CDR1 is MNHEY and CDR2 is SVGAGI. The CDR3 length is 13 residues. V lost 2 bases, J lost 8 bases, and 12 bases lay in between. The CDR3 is CASSYRESREAFF. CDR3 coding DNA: TGTGCCAGCAGTTACAGGGAGAGTAGGGAAGCTTTCTTT.

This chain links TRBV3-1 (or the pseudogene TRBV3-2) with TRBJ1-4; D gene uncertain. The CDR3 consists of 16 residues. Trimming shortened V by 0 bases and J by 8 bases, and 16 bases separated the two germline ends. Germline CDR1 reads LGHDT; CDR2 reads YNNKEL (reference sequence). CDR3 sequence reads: CASSQDLVSREEKLFF. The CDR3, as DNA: TGTGCCAGCAGCCAAGATCTCGTCTCACGGGAGGAAAAACTGTTTTTT.

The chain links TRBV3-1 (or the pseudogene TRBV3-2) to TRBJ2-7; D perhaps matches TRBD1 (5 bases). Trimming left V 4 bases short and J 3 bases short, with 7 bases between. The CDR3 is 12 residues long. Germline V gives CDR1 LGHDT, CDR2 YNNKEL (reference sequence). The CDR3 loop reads CASSPQGYEQYF. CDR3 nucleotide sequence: TGTGCCAGCAGCCCCCAGGGCTACGAGCAGTACTTC.

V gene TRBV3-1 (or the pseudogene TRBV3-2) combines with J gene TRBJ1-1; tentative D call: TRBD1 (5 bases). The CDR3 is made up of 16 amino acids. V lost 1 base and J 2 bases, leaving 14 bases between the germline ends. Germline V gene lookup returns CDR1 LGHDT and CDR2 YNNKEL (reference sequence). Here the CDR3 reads CASSQGVRGLNTEAFF. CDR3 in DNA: TGTGCCAGCAGCCAAGGGGTAAGGGGCTTAAACACTGAAGCTTTCTTT.